This T cell receptor (beta chain) was found in a study of immune cell composition in non-small cell lung cancer. Profiling relied on immunoSEQ multiplex PCR, and the TCRdb table lists in-frame clones only, not all of them. The table shows about 8,700 clones, with approximately 61% occurring only once. Study results and limitations: Approximately 79% of squamous and around a third of adenocarcinoma cases had tumour-associated clones >0.5%.

Normal lung sampling was at least 3 cm from the tumour, as distant as possible. This clone was counted only a few times. The antigen is not known. The CDR3 has 16 residues. Germline V gene lookup returns CDR1 MNHEY and CDR2 SMNVEV (reference sequence). Germline trimming cut 2 bases from V and 8 bases from J; bases unmatched to any gene: 12. Input material: non-adjacent lung tissue. The origin of this receptor is a human donor with non-small cell lung cancer. The rearrangement links TRBV27 to TRBJ1-2, with 9 nucleotides matching TRBD1. CDR3 nucleotides: TGTGCCAGCAGTTTAGTACAGGACAGGGGACAAGGCGGCTACACCTTC. It translates to CASSLVQDRGQGGYTF.